This TCR beta chain was sequenced in a study of OX40 agonist ivuxolimab in advanced cancers. For the study at large: The dose-escalation cohort was around 83% male, with a mean age of about 60 years, ranging roughly 20 to 90.

Method: immunoSEQ multiplex PCR; TCRdb's copy keeps in-frame clones and lacks some. Here the sample spans 100,000 or so clones, approximately 85% being singletons. Deletions cut 7 bases from V and 1 base from J, with 14 bases between. The CDR3 runs to 14 residues. CDR1 is MDHEN and CDR2 is SYDVKM in the germline V gene. This clone turned up a few times. This TCR was sampled from an adult with an advanced solid tumor such as melanoma, head and neck, liver or kidney cancer. The sample consisted of CD4+ or CD8+ T cells sorted from blood, taken in a trial of the OX40 agonist ivuxolimab. This chain connects TRBV28 to TRBJ2-7, with a tentative D call TRBD1 (6 bases). CDR3 coding DNA: TGTGCCAGCAAAATGAACAGGGTGTCCTACGAGCAGTACTTC. Translated, it gives CASKMNRVSYEQYF.